One and the same sample provided the 16 T cell receptor beta chains below, sequenced in a study of blood T cell repertoires in COVID-19. The data were produced by immunoSEQ multiplex PCR, yet TCRdb's version contains in-frame clones alone and is incomplete. The table shows around 270,000 clones, with approximately 90% occurring only once. Specimen: peripheral blood. The receptors derive from a man in his fifties or sixties who had recovered from COVID-19.

This sequence joins TRBV5-1 and TRBJ2-7; 8 bases are a match to TRBD1. Germline values: CDR1 SGHRS, CDR2 YFSETQ. This CDR3 contains 16 residues. Germline trimming cut 0 bases from V and 6 bases from J; bases unmatched to any gene: 11. The CDR3 reads CASSLALQGARGEQYF. The CDR3 nucleotides are TGCGCCAGCAGCTTGGCTCTCCAGGGGGCGCGGGGCGAGCAGTACTTC. The complete variable domain, with remaining parts taken from reference TRBV5-1 and TRBJ2-7, reads KAGVTQTPRYLIKTRGQQVTLSCSPISGHRSVSWYQQTPGQGLQFLFEYFSETQRNKGNFPGRFSGRQFSNSRSEMNVSTLELGDSALYLCASSLALQGARGEQYFGPGTRLTVT.

The CDR3 here is CASSLEGSRSNEQFF. For the CDR3, the DNA is TGTGCCAGCAGCTTGGAAGGCTCGAGGTCCAATGAGCAGTTCTTC. V usage is TRBV5-5 and J usage is TRBJ2-1, with D uncertain. CDR1 and CDR2 from the germline V gene are SGHKS and YYEKEE (reference sequence). Deletions cut 0 bases from V and 6 bases from J, with 13 bases between. The CDR3 covers 15 residues.

The chain employs TRBV4-2 and TRBJ2-1, with a possible D match to TRBD1 (5 bases). V gave up 1 base and J gave up 7 bases, with 8 bases separating them. Germline CDR1 and CDR2: LGHNA and YNFKEQ. The CDR3 contains 13 residues. CDR3 in amino acids: CASSQATVNEQFF. As DNA, the CDR3 is TGTGCCAGCAGCCAAGCGACAGTAAATGAGCAGTTCTTC.

The rearrangement links TRBV7-9 to TRBJ2-1, with 9 positions matching TRBD2. The CDR3 length is 14 residues. Germline values: CDR1 SEHNR, CDR2 FQNEAQ (reference sequence). Trimming cost V 2 bases and J 8 bases; bases outside gene matches: 4. The CDR3 DNA reads TGTGCCAGCAGCTTACCTAGCGGGGTGGATGAGCAGTTCTTC. As protein: CASSLPSGVDEQFF.

Here the CDR3 reads CASSQTPWEAFF. The CDR3 DNA reads TGTGCCAGCAGTCAGACCCCCTGGGAGGCTTTCTTT. The chain has TRBV6-5 and TRBJ1-1; unclear D gene. Germline V gene sequence: CDR1 MNHEY, CDR2 SVGAGI. Trimming cost V 5 bases and J 11 bases, with 15 bases left between them. The CDR3 runs to 12 residues.

This chain links TRBV6-2 or TRBV6-3 with TRBJ2-7; maybe TRBD1 (6 bases). The V gene lost 0 bases and the J gene lost 2 bases, with 11 bases spanning the gap. The CDR3 length is 15 residues. Germline lookup yields CDR1 MNHEY and CDR2 SVGEGT. In DNA, the CDR3 is TGTGCCAGCAGTTACTCGAATCCAGGGGCCTACGAGCAGTACTTC. Translation gives CASSYSNPGAYEQYF.

This clone appeared a few times. V and J are TRBV29-1 and TRBJ2-7; 8 bases align to TRBD1. The trim removed 5 bases at V and 3 bases at J, leaving 6 bases unmatched. There are 13 residues in the CDR3. Germline V gene lookup returns CDR1 SQVTM and CDR2 ANQGSEA. The CDR3 reads CSVLGQGIYEQYF. The DNA for the CDR3 is TGCAGCGTTCTTGGACAGGGTATCTACGAGCAGTACTTC.

This clone was detected once. This chain links TRBV7-3 with TRBJ2-3; a possible D gene is TRBD1 (5 bases). V was cut by 5 bases and J by 0 bases, with 9 bases left in between. CDR1 is SGHTA and CDR2 is FQGTGA in the germline V gene. This CDR3 spans 14 amino acids. In DNA, the CDR3 is TGTGCCAGCAGCCTACGACAGAGCACAGATACGCAGTATTTT. Its protein product is CASSLRQSTDTQYF.

This clone was seen only once. The chain uses TRBV18 and TRBJ2-3; a possible D gene is TRBD1 (6 bases). Between the trimmed V and J ends, which lost 2 bases and 0 bases, there was a span of 9 bases. Germline V CDR1 and CDR2: KGHSH, LQKENI. The CDR3 extends over 15 amino acids. The CDR3 nucleotides are TGTGCCAGCTCACCAAAACAGGGCAGCACAGATACGCAGTATTTT. Its protein product is CASSPKQGSTDTQYF.

V is TRBV27 and J is TRBJ1-2; D uncertain. The V gene's germline CDR1 is MNHEY and CDR2 SMNVEV (reference sequence). This CDR3 spans 13 amino acids. The V end was cut by 2 bases, the J end by 6 bases, with 10 bases between. The CDR3 is CASSLTRAHGYTF. The CDR3 DNA sequence: TGTGCCAGCAGTTTAACGAGGGCGCATGGCTACACCTTC.

The V call is TRBV5-5, the J call TRBJ1-6; D is undetermined. Trimming shortened V by 6 bases and J by 7 bases, and 11 bases separated the two germline ends. The CDR3 runs to 13 residues. CDR1 and CDR2 (germline): SGHKS, YYEKEE (reference sequence). The CDR3, as DNA: TGTGCCAGCACTTCCCCGCGAAATTCACCCCTCCACTTT. It encodes CASTSPRNSPLHF.

The gene calls are TRBV5-6 and TRBJ2-3; D gene unclear. The CDR3 loop spans 12 amino acids. Germline V gives CDR1 SGHDT, CDR2 YYEEEE. V was trimmed by 1 base and J by 7 bases, leaving 7 bases between them. The CDR3 DNA sequence: TGTGCCAGCAGCTTGCCCCCTTATACGCAGTATTTT. Its translation is CASSLPPYTQYF.

The CDR3 region is CASSQVRGLGGYTF. CDR3 nucleotides: TGCGCCAGCAGCCAAGTCAGGGGGCTGGGTGGCTACACCTTC. V gene TRBV4-1 combines with J gene TRBJ1-2; TRBD1 aligns across 8 bases. V lost 1 base and J lost 7; bases outside the gene matches: 5. CDR1 is MGHRA, CDR2 YSYEKL, per germline. CDR3 length equals 14 residues.

V is TRBV7-2 and J is TRBJ2-5; TRBD1 agrees at 7 bases. V shed 1 base, J shed 5 bases, and the junction held 4 bases outside the gene matches. Germline CDR1 reads SGHTA; CDR2 reads FQGNSA. CDR3 size: 14 residues. The CDR3 spells CASSLGRGFETQYF. The CDR3 nucleotides read TGTGCCAGCAGCTTAGGCAGGGGGTTCGAGACCCAGTACTTC.

The rearrangement uses TRBV5-1 and TRBJ2-3; a possible D gene is TRBD1 (5 bases). The germline V and J ends were trimmed by 0 bases and 0 bases, with 14 bases remaining between them. The CDR3 spans 17 residues. Germline CDR1 reads SGHRS; CDR2 reads YFSETQ. The CDR3 loop is CASSLGLIGQSTDTQYF. The CDR3 DNA follows: TGCGCCAGCAGCTTGGGTTTAATAGGACAAAGCACAGATACGCAGTATTTT.

The gene calls are TRBV6-5 and TRBJ2-5; no clear D. V was trimmed by 7 bases and J by 5 bases, leaving 5 bases between them. The CDR3 extends over 10 amino acids. CDR1 and CDR2 (germline): MNHEY, SVGAGI. The CDR3 sequence: CASIQETQYF. The DNA of the CDR3 is TGTGCCAGCATCCAGGAGACCCAGTACTTC.